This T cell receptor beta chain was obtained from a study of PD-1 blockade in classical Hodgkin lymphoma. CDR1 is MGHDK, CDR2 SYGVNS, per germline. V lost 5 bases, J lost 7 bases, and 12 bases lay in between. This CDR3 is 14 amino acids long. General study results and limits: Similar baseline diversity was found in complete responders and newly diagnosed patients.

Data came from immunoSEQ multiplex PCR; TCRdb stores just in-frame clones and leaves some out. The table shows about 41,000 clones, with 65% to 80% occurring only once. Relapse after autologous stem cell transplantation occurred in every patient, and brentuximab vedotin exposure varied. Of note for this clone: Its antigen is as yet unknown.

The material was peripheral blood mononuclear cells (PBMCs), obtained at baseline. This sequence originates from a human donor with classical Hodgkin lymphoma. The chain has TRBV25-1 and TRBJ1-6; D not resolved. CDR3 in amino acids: CASSNLGGNSPLHF. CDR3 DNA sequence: TGTGCCAGCAGTAATCTGGGCGGGAATTCACCCCTCCACTTT.